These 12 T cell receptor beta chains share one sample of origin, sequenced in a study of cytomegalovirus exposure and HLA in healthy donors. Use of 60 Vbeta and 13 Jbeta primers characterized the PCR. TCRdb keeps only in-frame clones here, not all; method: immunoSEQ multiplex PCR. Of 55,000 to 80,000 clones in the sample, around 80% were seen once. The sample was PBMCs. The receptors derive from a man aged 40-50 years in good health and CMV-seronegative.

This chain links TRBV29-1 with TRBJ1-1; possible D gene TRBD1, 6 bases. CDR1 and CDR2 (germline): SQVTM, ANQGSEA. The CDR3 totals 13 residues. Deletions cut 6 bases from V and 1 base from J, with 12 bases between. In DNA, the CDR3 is TGCAGCGTAGGACAGACTAAGAACACTGAAGCTTTCTTT. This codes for CSVGQTKNTEAFF.

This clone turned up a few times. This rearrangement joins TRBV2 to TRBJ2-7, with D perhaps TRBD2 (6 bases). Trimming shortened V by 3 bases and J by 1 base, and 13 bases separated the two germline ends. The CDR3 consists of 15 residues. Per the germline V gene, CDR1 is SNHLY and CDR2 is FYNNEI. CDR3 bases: TGTGCCAGCAGTGAGTTCGGGGGTGCATCCTACGAGCAGTACTTC. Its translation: CASSEFGGASYEQYF. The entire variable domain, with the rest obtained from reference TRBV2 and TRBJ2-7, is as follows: EPEVTQTPSHQVTQMGQEVILRCVPISNHLYFYWYRQILGQKVEFLVSFYNNEISEKSEIFDDQFSVERPDGSNFTLKIRSTKLEDSAMYFCASSEFGGASYEQYFGPGTRLTVT.

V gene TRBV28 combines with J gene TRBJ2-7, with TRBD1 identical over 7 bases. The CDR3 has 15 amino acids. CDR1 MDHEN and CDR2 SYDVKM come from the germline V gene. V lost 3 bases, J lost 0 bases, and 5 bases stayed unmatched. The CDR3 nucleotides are TGTGCCAGCAGTTTGGGCCGGGACAGCTCCTACGAGCAGTACTTC. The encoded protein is CASSLGRDSSYEQYF.

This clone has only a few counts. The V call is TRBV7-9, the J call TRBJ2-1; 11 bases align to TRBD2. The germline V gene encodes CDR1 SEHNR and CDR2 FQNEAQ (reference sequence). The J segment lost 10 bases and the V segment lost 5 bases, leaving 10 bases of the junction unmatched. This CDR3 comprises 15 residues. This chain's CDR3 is CASSQGTSGTGEQFF. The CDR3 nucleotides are TGTGCCAGCAGCCAGGGGACTAGCGGTACAGGGGAGCAGTTCTTC.

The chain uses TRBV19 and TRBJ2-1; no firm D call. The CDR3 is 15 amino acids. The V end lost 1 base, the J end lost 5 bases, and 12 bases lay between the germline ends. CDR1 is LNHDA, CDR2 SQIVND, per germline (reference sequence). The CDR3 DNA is TGTGCCAGTAGTATAGGGGCAGGTTGGCACAATGAGCAGTTCTTC. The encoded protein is CASSIGAGWHNEQFF.

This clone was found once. Here the CDR3 reads CASSPGQESYEQYF. The DNA of the CDR3 is TGTGCCAGCAGCCCGGGACAGGAAAGCTACGAGCAGTACTTC. The chain has TRBV7-6 and TRBJ2-7; TRBD1 agrees at 8 bases. V dropped 5 bases and J dropped 3; count of bases not matched to a gene: 6. CDR1 and CDR2 from the germline V gene are SGHVS and FNYEAQ. CDR3 length equals 14 residues.

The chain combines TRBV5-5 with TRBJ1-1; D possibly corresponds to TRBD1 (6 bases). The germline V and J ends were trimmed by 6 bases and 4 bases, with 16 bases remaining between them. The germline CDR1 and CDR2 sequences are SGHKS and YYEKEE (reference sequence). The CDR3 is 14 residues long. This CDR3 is CASIPVRGFTEAFF. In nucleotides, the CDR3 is TGTGCCAGCATCCCCGTCAGGGGTTTCACTGAAGCTTTCTTT.

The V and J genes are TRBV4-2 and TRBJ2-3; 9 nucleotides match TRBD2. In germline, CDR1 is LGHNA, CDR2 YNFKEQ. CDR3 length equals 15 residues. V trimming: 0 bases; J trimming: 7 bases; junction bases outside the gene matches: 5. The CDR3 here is CASSQDLSGGNTQYF. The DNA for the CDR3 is TGTGCCAGCAGCCAAGATCTGAGCGGGGGGAATACGCAGTATTTT.

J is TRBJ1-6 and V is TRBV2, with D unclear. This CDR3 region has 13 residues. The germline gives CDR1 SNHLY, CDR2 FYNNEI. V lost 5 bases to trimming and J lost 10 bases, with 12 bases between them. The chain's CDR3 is CASSPGSASPLHF. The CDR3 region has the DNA TGTGCCAGCAGTCCCGGGTCGGCGTCACCCCTCCACTTT.

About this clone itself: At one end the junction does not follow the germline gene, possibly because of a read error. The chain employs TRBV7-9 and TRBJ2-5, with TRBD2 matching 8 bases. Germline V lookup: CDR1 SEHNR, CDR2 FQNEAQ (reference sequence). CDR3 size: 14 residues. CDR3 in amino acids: CSSSLGGGRETQYF. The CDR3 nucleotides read TGTTCCAGCAGCCTCGGGGGGGGGAGGGAGACCCAGTACTTC.

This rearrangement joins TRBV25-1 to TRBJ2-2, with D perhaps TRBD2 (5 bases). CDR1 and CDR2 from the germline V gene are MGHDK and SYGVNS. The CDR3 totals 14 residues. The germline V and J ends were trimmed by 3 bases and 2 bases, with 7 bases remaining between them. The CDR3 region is CASSDEGNTGELFF. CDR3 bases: TGTGCCAGCAGTGATGAGGGAAACACCGGGGAGCTGTTTTTT.

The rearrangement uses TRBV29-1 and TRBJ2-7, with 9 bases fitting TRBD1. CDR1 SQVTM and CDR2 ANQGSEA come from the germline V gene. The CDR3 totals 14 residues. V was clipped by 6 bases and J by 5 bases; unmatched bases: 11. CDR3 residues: CSVEAGTGFHEQYF. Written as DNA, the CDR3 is TGCAGCGTGGAGGCAGGGACAGGGTTCCACGAGCAGTACTTC.